Shown below are 13 T cell receptor beta chains from a single sample sequenced in a study of T cell responses to AZD1222 COVID-19 vaccine. This table comes from immunoSEQ multiplex PCR, and its TCRdb copy is limited to in-frame clones, with some not included. Seen here are 95,000 to 150,000 clones, 70% to 90% observed once, and the top ten hold over 5.5%. The sequences come from peripheral blood, collected on day 0 of AZD1222 vaccination. The receptor set was obtained from an adult in good health.

This rearrangement joins TRBV19 to TRBJ1-5; D uncertain. Trimming stripped 2 bases from V and 2 bases from J, with 25 bases between. This CDR3 region has 20 residues. In germline, CDR1 is LNHDA, CDR2 SQIVND (reference sequence). Here the CDR3 reads CASSITGRKVPRVRNQPQHF. The CDR3 DNA sequence: TGTGCCAGTAGTATAACCGGACGGAAGGTCCCTCGGGTTCGCAATCAGCCCCAGCATTTT.

This clone appeared a single time. The V call is TRBV5-3, the J call TRBJ1-5; weak D call: TRBD1 (5 bases). TRBV5-3 is sorted into the ORF group, with uncertain function. Trimming left V 4 bases short and J 4 bases short, with 15 bases between. The CDR3 runs to 15 residues. Here the CDR3 reads CARSPGGECNQPQHF. CDR3 in DNA: TGTGCCAGAAGCCCCGGGGGGGAGTGTAATCAGCCCCAGCATTTT.

The V and J genes are TRBV28 and TRBJ2-7; 7 bases line up with TRBD1. The germline CDR1 and CDR2 sequences are MDHEN and SYDVKM. V was pared by 4 bases and J by 11 bases, with 8 bases of the junction left unmatched. This CDR3 region has 12 residues. The CDR3 region is CASSWDSQTKYF. CDR3 DNA: TGTGCCAGCAGTTGGGACAGCCAGACAAAGTACTTC.

The J gene is TRBJ2-1, the V gene TRBV27; 9 nucleotides match TRBD1. The germline V gene has CDR1 MNHEY and CDR2 SMNVEV (reference sequence). Trimming cost V 7 bases and J 4 bases; bases outside gene matches: 11. The CDR3 runs to 16 residues. This CDR3 is CASTRRGQGLYNEQFF. The CDR3 DNA is TGTGCCAGCACTAGAAGGGGACAGGGTCTATACAATGAGCAGTTCTTC.

The genes are TRBV2 and TRBJ1-6, with TRBD1 matching over 7 bases. The V gene's germline CDR1 is SNHLY and CDR2 FYNNEI. The CDR3 sequence is 14 residues long. V lost 4 bases and J lost 10; bases outside the gene matches: 7. The CDR3 loop is CASSGTGFSSPLHF. CDR3 coding DNA: TGTGCCAGCAGTGGGACAGGATTCAGCTCACCCCTCCACTTT. Combining the CDR3 with reference TRBV2 and TRBJ1-6 gives the whole variable domain EPEVTQTPSHQVTQMGQEVILRCVPISNHLYFYWYRQILGQKVEFLVSFYNNEISEKSEIFDDQFSVERPDGSNFTLKIRSTKLEDSAMYFCASSGTGFSSPLHFGNGTRLTVT.

This sequence joins TRBV24-1 and TRBJ2-7; no reliable D call. The ends were cut back, 3 bases at V and 0 bases at J, with 11 bases in the middle. Germline-derived CDR1 and CDR2 are KGHDR and SFDVKD. The CDR3 loop spans 15 amino acids. The CDR3 region has the DNA TGTGCCACCAGTGATGGTGGCACCAGCTCCTACGAGCAGTACTTC. Translated: CATSDGGTSSYEQYF.

V usage is TRBV28 and J usage is TRBJ1-1; the D gene is possibly TRBD1 (5 bases). CDR3 size: 17 residues. V was clipped by 8 bases and J by 4 bases, with 26 bases between them. CDR1 and CDR2 (germline): MDHEN, SYDVKM. CDR3 protein: CASGQGALGGGSTEAFF. The CDR3 DNA sequence: TGTGCCAGCGGACAAGGGGCTCTAGGAGGTGGGAGCACTGAAGCTTTCTTT.

The rearrangement uses TRBV11-1 and TRBJ2-3; D is perhaps TRBD1 or TRBD2 (5 bases each). Germline V gives CDR1 SGHAT, CDR2 FQDESV (reference sequence). This CDR3 region has 15 residues. V was trimmed by 5 bases and J by 5 bases, leaving 17 bases between them. CDR3 DNA sequence: TGTGCCAGCAGCCCCTCCGGGACCCATTTAGATACGCAGTATTTT. Translating it yields CASSPSGTHLDTQYF.

The V call is TRBV15, the J call TRBJ1-1; D might be TRBD1 (5 bases). This CDR3 has 14 residues. Germline CDR1 is LNHNV and CDR2 is YYDKDF (reference sequence). V was shortened by 6 bases and J by 3 bases, with 14 bases between the two germline ends. The CDR3 region has the DNA TGTGCCACCAGTCTCTCTTGGGGGGACACTGAAGCTTTCTTT. Protein product: CATSLSWGDTEAFF. The full variable domain, completed using reference TRBV15 and TRBJ1-1, is DAMVIQNPRYQVTQFGKPVTLSCSQTLNHNVMYWYQQKSSQAPKLLFHYYDKDFNNEADTPDNFQSRRPNTSFCFLDIRSPGLGDTAMYLCATSLSWGDTEAFFGQGTRLTVV.

The chain uses TRBV7-8 and TRBJ2-7; possible D gene TRBD1, 5 bases. CDR1 is SGHVS and CDR2 is FQNEAQ in the germline V gene. V lost 5 bases to trimming and J lost 4 bases, with 18 bases between them. This CDR3 spans 15 amino acids. The CDR3 loop is CASSPVAGMWYEQYF. DNA for the CDR3: TGTGCCAGCAGCCCAGTGGCAGGGATGTGGTACGAGCAGTACTTC.

V usage is TRBV27 and J usage is TRBJ2-3, with 7 bases lining up with TRBD2. The length of the CDR3 is 14 residues. J lost 1 base, V lost 6 bases, and 4 bases had no gene match. The germline V gene has CDR1 MNHEY and CDR2 SMNVEV (reference sequence). For the CDR3, the DNA is TGTGCCAGCAGGGCTAGCGGCGGCACAGATACGCAGTATTTT. Translating it yields CASRASGGTDTQYF.

This clone occurred a few times. The chain has TRBV27 and TRBJ1-5; the D is unclear. The CDR3 runs to 14 residues. Trimming shortened V by 4 bases and J by 0 bases, and 7 bases separated the two germline ends. CDR1 and CDR2 from the germline V gene are MNHEY and SMNVEV (reference sequence). The CDR3 spells CASSSGFSNQPQHF. Written as DNA, the CDR3 is TGTGCCAGCAGTTCGGGGTTTAGCAATCAGCCCCAGCATTTT.

This clone was found a few times. V usage is TRBV28 and J usage is TRBJ2-1; D gene ambiguous. The germline CDR1 and CDR2 sequences are MDHEN and SYDVKM. The CDR3 has 13 amino acids. V gave up 5 bases and J gave up 3 bases, with 8 bases separating them. Here the CDR3 reads CASSPLDYNEQFF. CDR3 sequence (DNA): TGTGCCAGCAGTCCCCTGGACTACAATGAGCAGTTCTTC.